The entry below describes one TCR beta chain. The data were taken from a study of blood T cell repertoires in COVID-19. Across the whole study: PBMCs, B-cell-depleted T cells, or T cells were the source of the cDNA or gDNA that made up the material.

Using immunoSEQ multiplex PCR, the repertoire was profiled, and TCRdb retains in-frame clones only, with some absent. This sample yields 300,000 or so clones, of which around 84% are seen a single time; less than 11% belongs to the top ten. Per germline, CDR1 SNHLY and CDR2 FYNNEI. J was trimmed by 6 bases and V by 8 bases; bases with no gene match: 8. CDR3 size: 13 residues. This receptor was obtained from a woman under 30 who had recovered from COVID-19. Sequencing input: PBMCs or T cells enriched from blood (not recorded which). The chain links TRBV2 to TRBJ2-3; 7 positions match TRBD2. The CDR3 sequence: CASQRGPADTQYF. The DNA of the CDR3 is TGTGCCAGCCAGCGGGGCCCAGCCGATACGCAGTATTTT. Using reference TRBV2 and TRBJ2-3 for the parts outside the CDR3, the full variable domain is EPEVTQTPSHQVTQMGQEVILRCVPISNHLYFYWYRQILGQKVEFLVSFYNNEISEKSEIFDDQFSVERPDGSNFTLKIRSTKLEDSAMYFCASQRGPADTQYFGPGTRLTVL.